These 7 T cell receptor beta chains were all obtained from the same sample, sequenced in a study of blood T cell repertoires in COVID-19. This table comes from immunoSEQ multiplex PCR, and its TCRdb copy is limited to in-frame clones, with some not included. The repertoire has roughly 56,000 clones, about 90% of them found once; the top ten carry more than 10%. The sequencing sample was made of peripheral blood. All receptors come from a man in his sixties with active COVID-19.

The chain recombines TRBV7-8 with TRBJ2-5; 7 bases are shared with TRBD1. This CDR3 region has 18 residues. Germline V gene sequence: CDR1 SGHVS, CDR2 FQNEAQ. V was clipped by 1 base and J by 1 base; unmatched bases: 12. The CDR3 is CASSLDLFTGDTQETQYF. In DNA form, the CDR3 reads TGTGCCAGCAGCTTAGATCTTTTTACAGGGGATACCCAAGAGACCCAGTACTTC.

The chain recombines TRBV7-9 with TRBJ2-1, with TRBD2 matching 8 bases. The length of the CDR3 is 16 residues. Germline-derived CDR1 and CDR2 are SEHNR and FQNEAQ (reference sequence). V shed 6 bases and J 0 bases; nucleotides not matched to a gene: 7. CDR3 nucleotides: TGTGCCAGCAGACCACTAGCGGAAAGCTCCTACAATGAGCAGTTCTTC. Amino acid sequence: CASRPLAESSYNEQFF. The complete variable domain, with remaining parts taken from reference TRBV7-9 and TRBJ2-1, reads DTGVSQNPRHKITKRGQNVTFRCDPISEHNRLYWYRQTLGQGPEFLTYFQNEAQLEKSRLLSDRFSAERPKGSFSTLEIQRTEQGDSAMYLCASRPLAESSYNEQFFGPGTRLTVL.

The rearrangement joins TRBV7-9 to TRBJ2-7, with no clear D. The germline CDR1 and CDR2 sequences are SEHNR and FQNEAQ (reference sequence). CDR3 length: 11 residues. V lost 3 bases to trimming and J lost 2 bases, with 2 bases between them. DNA for the CDR3: TGTGCCAGCAGCTTCACCTACGAGCAGTACTTC. Its translation is CASSFTYEQYF. The full variable domain, in which reference TRBV7-9 and TRBJ2-7 provide the parts outside the CDR3, is DTGVSQNPRHKITKRGQNVTFRCDPISEHNRLYWYRQTLGQGPEFLTYFQNEAQLEKSRLLSDRFSAERPKGSFSTLEIQRTEQGDSAMYLCASSFTYEQYFGPGTRLTVT.

The J gene is TRBJ2-7, the V gene TRBV12-1; TRBD2 is the table's D call and was not checked against the DNA. TRBV12-1 counts as a pseudogene. This CDR3 has 14 amino acids. CDR3 amino acids: CASGSLAACYEQYF. The DNA for the CDR3 is TGTGCCAGCGGAAGTCTAGCGGCGTGTTACGAGCAGTACTTC.

The chain combines TRBV15 with TRBJ1-4; no reliable D call. V dropped 6 bases and J dropped 0 bases, with 8 bases sitting between them. Germline CDR1 and CDR2: LNHNV and YYDKDF (reference sequence). The CDR3 is 14 amino acids. CDR3 bases: TGTGCCACCAGGGGCCTTGCAACTAATGAAAAACTGTTTTTT. Its translation is CATRGLATNEKLFF.

This clone was seen once. The chain links TRBV5-4 to TRBJ1-5; possibly TRBD1 for D (5 bases). With 0 bases removed from V and 7 bases from J, the gap between germline ends came to 8 bases. From germline, CDR1 is SGHNT and CDR2 YYREEE (reference sequence). This CDR3 is 13 amino acids long. In nucleotides, the CDR3 is TGTGCCAGCAGCTTGGACCGGGGGCAGCCCCAGCATTTT. As protein: CASSLDRGQPQHF.

The chain uses TRBV7-8 and TRBJ1-2, with TRBD1 matching 9 bases. Per germline, CDR1 SGHVS and CDR2 FQNEAQ. V trimming: 4 bases; J trimming: 7 bases; junction bases outside the gene matches: 4. This CDR3 spans 13 amino acids. In nucleotides, the CDR3 is TGTGCCAGCAGCTGGGGACAGGGTATTGGCTACACCTTC. Protein product: CASSWGQGIGYTF.